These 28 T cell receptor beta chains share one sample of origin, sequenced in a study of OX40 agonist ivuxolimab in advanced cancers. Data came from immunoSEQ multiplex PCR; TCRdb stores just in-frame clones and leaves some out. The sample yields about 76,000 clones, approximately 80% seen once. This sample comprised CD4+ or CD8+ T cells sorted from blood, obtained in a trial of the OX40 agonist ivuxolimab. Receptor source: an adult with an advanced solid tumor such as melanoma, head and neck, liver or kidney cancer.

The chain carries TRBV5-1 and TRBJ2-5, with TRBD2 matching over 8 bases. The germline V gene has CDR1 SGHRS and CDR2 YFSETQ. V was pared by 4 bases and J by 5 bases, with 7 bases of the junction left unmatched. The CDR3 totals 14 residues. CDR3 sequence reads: CASSPGLARETQYF. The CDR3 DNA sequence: TGCGCCAGCAGCCCAGGACTAGCAAGGGAGACCCAGTACTTC. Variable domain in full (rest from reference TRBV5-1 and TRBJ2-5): KAGVTQTPRYLIKTRGQQVTLSCSPISGHRSVSWYQQTPGQGLQFLFEYFSETQRNKGNFPGRFSGRQFSNSRSEMNVSTLELGDSALYLCASSPGLARETQYFGPGTRLLVL.

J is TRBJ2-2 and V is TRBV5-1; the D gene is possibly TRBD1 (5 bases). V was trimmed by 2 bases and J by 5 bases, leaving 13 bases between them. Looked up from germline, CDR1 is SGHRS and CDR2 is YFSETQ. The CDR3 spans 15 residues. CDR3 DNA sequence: TGCGCCAGCAGCTTTGTGCAGGGTAGAACCGGGGAGCTGTTTTTT. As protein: CASSFVQGRTGELFF.

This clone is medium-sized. CDR3 sequence (DNA): TGTGCCAGTAGTATGGGACAGGGGGCCACCGGGGAGCTGTTTTTT. It is translated as CASSMGQGATGELFF. The chain joins TRBV19 to TRBJ2-2; 12 nucleotides align to TRBD1. The germline gives CDR1 LNHDA, CDR2 SQIVND (reference sequence). Trimming cost V 3 bases and J 4 bases; bases outside gene matches: 0. The CDR3 is 15 amino acids. The whole variable domain, remainder taken from reference TRBV19 and TRBJ2-2, is DGGITQSPKYLFRKEGQNVTLSCEQNLNHDAMYWYRQDPGQGLRLIYYSQIVNDFQKGDIAEGYSVSREKKESFPLTVTSAQKNPTAFYLCASSMGQGATGELFFGEGSRLTVL.

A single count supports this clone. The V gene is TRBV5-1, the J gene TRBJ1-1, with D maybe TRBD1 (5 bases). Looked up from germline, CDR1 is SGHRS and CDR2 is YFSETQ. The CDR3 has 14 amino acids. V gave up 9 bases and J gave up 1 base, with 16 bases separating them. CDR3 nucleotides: TGCGCCACCGTCTTAGGGGTAGCGAACACTGAAGCTTTCTTT. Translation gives CATVLGVANTEAFF.

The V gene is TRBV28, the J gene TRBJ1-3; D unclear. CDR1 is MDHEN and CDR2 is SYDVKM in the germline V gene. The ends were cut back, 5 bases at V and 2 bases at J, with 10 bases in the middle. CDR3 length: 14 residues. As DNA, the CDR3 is TGTGCCAGCAGTCCACCGGGCACTGGAAACACCATATATTTT. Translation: CASSPPGTGNTIYF.

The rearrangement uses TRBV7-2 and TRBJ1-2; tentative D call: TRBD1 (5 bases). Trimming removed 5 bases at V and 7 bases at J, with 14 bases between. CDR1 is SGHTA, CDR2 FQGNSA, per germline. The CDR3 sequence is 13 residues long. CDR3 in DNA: TGTGCCAGCAGCCAGGGACCTGGAGCTGGCTACACCTTC. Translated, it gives CASSQGPGAGYTF.

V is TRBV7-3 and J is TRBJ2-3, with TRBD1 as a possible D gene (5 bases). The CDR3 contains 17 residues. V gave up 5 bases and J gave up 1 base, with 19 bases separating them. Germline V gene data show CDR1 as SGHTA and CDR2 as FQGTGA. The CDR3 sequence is CASSTFPDTSGTDTQYF. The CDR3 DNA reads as TGTGCCAGCAGCACCTTCCCGGACACCTCGGGCACAGATACGCAGTATTTT.

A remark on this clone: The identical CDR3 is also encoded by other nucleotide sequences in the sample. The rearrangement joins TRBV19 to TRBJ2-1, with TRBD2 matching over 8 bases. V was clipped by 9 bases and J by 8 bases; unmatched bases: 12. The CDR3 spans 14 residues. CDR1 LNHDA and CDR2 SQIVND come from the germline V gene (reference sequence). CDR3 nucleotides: TGTGCCAGCAATCCGGGACTAGGGTTGTATGAGCAGTTCTTC. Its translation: CASNPGLGLYEQFF.

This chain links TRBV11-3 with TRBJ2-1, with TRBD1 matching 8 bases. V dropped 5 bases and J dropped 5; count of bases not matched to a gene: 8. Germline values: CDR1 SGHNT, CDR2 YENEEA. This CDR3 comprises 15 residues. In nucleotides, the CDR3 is TGTGCCAGCAGCCGCGACAGGGGACCTCACAATGAGCAGTTCTTC. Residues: CASSRDRGPHNEQFF.

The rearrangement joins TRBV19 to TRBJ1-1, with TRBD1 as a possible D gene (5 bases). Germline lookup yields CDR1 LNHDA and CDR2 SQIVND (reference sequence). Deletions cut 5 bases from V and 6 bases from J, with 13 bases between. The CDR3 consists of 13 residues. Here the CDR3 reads CASSPQGGSEAFF. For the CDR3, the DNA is TGTGCCAGTAGTCCCCAGGGTGGATCTGAAGCTTTCTTT.

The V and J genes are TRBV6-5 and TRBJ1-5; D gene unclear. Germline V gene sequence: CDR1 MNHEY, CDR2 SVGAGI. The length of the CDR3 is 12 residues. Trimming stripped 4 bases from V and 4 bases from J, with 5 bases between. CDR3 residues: CASSFGNQPQHF. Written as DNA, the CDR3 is TGTGCCAGCAGTTTCGGGAATCAGCCCCAGCATTTT.

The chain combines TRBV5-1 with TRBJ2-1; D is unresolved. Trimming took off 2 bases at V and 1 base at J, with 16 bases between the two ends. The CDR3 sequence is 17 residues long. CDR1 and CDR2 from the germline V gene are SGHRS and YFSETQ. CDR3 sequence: CASSFIRDGGSYNEQFF. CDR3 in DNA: TGCGCCAGCAGCTTTATCCGAGACGGTGGGTCCTACAATGAGCAGTTCTTC. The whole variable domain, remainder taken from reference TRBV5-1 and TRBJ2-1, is KAGVTQTPRYLIKTRGQQVTLSCSPISGHRSVSWYQQTPGQGLQFLFEYFSETQRNKGNFPGRFSGRQFSNSRSEMNVSTLELGDSALYLCASSFIRDGGSYNEQFFGPGTRLTVL.

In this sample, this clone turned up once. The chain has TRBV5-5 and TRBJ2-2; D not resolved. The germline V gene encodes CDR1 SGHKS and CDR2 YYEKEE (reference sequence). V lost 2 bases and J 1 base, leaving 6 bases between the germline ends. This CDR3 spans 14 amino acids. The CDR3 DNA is TGTGCCAGCAGCTTAGCAGGGAACACCGGGGAGCTGTTTTTT. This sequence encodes CASSLAGNTGELFF.

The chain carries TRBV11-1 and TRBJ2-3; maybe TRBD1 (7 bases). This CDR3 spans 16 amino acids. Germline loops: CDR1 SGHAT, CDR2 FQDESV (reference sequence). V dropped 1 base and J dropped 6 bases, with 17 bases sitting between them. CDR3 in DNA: TGTGCCAGCAGCTTAGATGCGGGACAGATGACTGATACGCAGTATTTT. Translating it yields CASSLDAGQMTDTQYF. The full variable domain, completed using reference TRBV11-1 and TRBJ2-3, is EAEVAQSPRYKITEKSQAVAFWCDPISGHATLYWYRQILGQGPELLVQFQDESVVDDSQLPKDRFSAERLKGVDSTLKIQPAELGDSAMYLCASSLDAGQMTDTQYFGPGTRLTVL.

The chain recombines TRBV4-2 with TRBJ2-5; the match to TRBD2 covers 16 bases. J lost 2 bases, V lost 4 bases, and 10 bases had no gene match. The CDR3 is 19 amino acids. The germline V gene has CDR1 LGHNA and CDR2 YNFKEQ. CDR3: CASSPSGTSGREGQETQYF. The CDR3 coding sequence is TGTGCCAGCAGCCCATCCGGGACTAGCGGGAGGGAAGGGCAAGAGACCCAGTACTTC.

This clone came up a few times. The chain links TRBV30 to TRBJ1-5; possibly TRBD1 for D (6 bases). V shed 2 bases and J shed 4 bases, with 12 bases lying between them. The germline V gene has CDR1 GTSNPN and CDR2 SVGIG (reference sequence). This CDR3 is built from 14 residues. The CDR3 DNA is TGTGCCTGGAGTTTTGGAGGGGGGAATCAGCCCCAGCATTTT. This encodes CAWSFGGGNQPQHF.

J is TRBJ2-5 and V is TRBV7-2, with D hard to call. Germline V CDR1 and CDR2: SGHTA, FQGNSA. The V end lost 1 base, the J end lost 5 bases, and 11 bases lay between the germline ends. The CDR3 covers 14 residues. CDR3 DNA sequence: TGTGCCAGCAGCTTAGTTGGGCCCTGGGAGACCCAGTACTTC. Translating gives CASSLVGPWETQYF.

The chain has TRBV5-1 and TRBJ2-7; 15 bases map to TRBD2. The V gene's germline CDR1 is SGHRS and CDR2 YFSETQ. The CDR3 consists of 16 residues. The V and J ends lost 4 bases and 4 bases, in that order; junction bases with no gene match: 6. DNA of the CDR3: TGCGCCAGCAGCCCCGGGACTAGCGGGAGGATATACGAGCAGTACTTC. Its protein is CASSPGTSGRIYEQYF. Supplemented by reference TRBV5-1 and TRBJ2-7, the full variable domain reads KAGVTQTPRYLIKTRGQQVTLSCSPISGHRSVSWYQQTPGQGLQFLFEYFSETQRNKGNFPGRFSGRQFSNSRSEMNVSTLELGDSALYLCASSPGTSGRIYEQYFGPGTRLTVT.

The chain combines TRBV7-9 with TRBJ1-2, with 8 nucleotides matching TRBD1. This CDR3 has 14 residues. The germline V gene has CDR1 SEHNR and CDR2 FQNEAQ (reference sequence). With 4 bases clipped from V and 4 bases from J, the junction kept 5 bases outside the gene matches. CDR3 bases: TGTGCCAGCAGCTCCCTACAGGGGGTCTATGGCTACACCTTC. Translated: CASSSLQGVYGYTF.

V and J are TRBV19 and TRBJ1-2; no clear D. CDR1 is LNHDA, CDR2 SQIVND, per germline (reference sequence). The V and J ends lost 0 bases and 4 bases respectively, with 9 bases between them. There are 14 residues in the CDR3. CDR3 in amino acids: CASSIDRAAYGYTF. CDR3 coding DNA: TGTGCCAGTAGTATAGATCGGGCAGCCTATGGCTACACCTTC.

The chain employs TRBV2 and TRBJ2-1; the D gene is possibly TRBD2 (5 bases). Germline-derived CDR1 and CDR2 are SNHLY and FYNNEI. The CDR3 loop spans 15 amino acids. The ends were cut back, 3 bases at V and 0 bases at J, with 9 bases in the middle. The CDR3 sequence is CASSELGSSYNEQFF. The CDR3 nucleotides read TGTGCCAGCAGTGAGCTAGGGAGCTCCTACAATGAGCAGTTCTTC.

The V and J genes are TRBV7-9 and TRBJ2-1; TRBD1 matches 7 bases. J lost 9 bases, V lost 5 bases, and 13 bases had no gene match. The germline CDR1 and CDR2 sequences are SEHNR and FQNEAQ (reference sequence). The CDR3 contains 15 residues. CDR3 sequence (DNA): TGTGCCAGCAGCCAATACGGACAGGTACGAGGTGAGCAGTTCTTC. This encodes CASSQYGQVRGEQFF.

CDR3 residues: CATSLEGRVEAEAFF. The CDR3 DNA is TGTGCCACCAGCCTCGAAGGGAGGGTAGAGGCTGAAGCTTTCTTT. The rearrangement joins TRBV15 to TRBJ1-1, with no clear D. V dropped 5 bases and J dropped 6 bases, with 19 bases sitting between them. The length of the CDR3 is 15 residues. CDR1 and CDR2 from the germline V gene are LNHNV and YYDKDF (reference sequence).

CDR3 in DNA: TGTGCCTGGAGTGTAGGGCGCGGGCACCCAAGTAAGACCCAGTACTTC. Residues: CAWSVGRGHPSKTQYF. V is TRBV30 and J is TRBJ2-5; D perhaps matches TRBD2 (5 bases). The ends were cut back, 0 bases at V and 6 bases at J, with 20 bases in the middle. CDR3 length: 16 residues. From germline, CDR1 is GTSNPN and CDR2 SVGIG (reference sequence). Drawing the rest from reference TRBV30 and TRBJ2-5, the complete variable domain is SQTIHQWPATLVQPVGSPLSLECTVEGTSNPNLYWYRQAAGRGLQLLFYSVGIGQISSEVPQNLSASRPQDRQFILSSKKLLLSDSGFYLCAWSVGRGHPSKTQYFGPGTRLLVL.

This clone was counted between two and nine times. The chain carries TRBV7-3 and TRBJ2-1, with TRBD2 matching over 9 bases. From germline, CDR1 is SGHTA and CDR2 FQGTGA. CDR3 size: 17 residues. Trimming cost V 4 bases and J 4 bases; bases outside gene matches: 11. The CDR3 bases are TGTGCCAGCAGCTCCCCCCGGGGCGGGGGGGTTTACAATGAGCAGTTCTTC. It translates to CASSSPRGGGVYNEQFF.

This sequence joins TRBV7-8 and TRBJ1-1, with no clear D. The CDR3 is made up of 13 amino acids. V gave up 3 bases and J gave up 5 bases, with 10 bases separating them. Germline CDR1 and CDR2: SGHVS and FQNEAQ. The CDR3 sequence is CASSLVRGTEAFF. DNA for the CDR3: TGTGCCAGCAGCTTGGTTAGAGGGACTGAAGCTTTCTTT.

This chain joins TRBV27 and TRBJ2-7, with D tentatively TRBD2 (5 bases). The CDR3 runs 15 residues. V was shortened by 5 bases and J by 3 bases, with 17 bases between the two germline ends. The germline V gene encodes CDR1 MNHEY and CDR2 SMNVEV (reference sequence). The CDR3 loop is CASSLGGQTIYEQYF. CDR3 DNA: TGTGCCAGCAGTCTAGGTGGGCAGACTATCTACGAGCAGTACTTC.

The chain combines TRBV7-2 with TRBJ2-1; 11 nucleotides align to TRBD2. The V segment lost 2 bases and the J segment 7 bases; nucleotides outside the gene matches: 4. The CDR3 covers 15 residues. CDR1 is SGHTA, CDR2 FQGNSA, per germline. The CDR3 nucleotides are TGTGCCAGCAGCTTACGGCTAGCGGGGGGAAATGAGCAGTTCTTC. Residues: CASSLRLAGGNEQFF.